This passage covers 31 T cell receptor beta chains from one sample sequenced in a study of blood T cells in healthy people across ages. A sample-barcoded 5' primer and a J-beta primer mix were used in a second PCR of about 6 to 11 cycles. TCRdb re-called the 5' RACE reads through MiXCR, storing one row per CDR3 protein. The sample consists of hundreds of thousands of distinct CDR3 sequences, more than 45% of them appearing once. Sequences were obtained from blood. These receptors all stem from a man aged 30 to 39 in good health.

The chain links TRBV30 to TRBJ2-1; D not resolved. Germline V lookup: CDR1 GTSNPN, CDR2 SVGIG (reference sequence). The CDR3 has 12 amino acids. Trimming left V 5 bases short and J 0 bases short, with 5 bases between. CDR3 in amino acids: CAWESSYNEQFF. CDR3 DNA sequence: TGTGCCTGGGAGAGCTCCTACAATGAGCAGTTCTTC.

CDR3 nucleotides: TGCAGTGCTCGAGTTGGGGGCCGCTACAATGAGCAGTTCTTC. Its protein is CSARVGGRYNEQFF. This chain links TRBV20-1 with TRBJ2-1, with D perhaps TRBD1 (6 bases). V lost 5 bases to trimming and J lost 3 bases, with 14 bases between them. The CDR3 is made up of 14 amino acids. The germline V gene encodes CDR1 DFQATT and CDR2 SNEGSKA (reference sequence).

The chain employs TRBV5-1 and TRBJ1-2, with no clear D. The CDR3 consists of 12 residues. CDR1 SGHRS and CDR2 YFSETQ come from the germline V gene. V lost 0 bases and J 6 bases, leaving 6 bases between the germline ends. The CDR3: CASSLDSDGYTF. The CDR3 nucleotides read TGCGCCAGCAGCTTGGATTCGGATGGCTACACCTTC.

This clonotype is a singleton in its sample. CDR3 in amino acids: CASSLQTGGRETQYF. As DNA, the CDR3 is TGCGCCAGCAGCTTACAGACAGGGGGCCGGGAGACCCAGTACTTC. The rearrangement uses TRBV5-1 and TRBJ2-5, with 10 bases matching TRBD1. The V segment lost 2 bases and the J segment 5 bases; nucleotides outside the gene matches: 6. In germline, CDR1 is SGHRS, CDR2 YFSETQ. This CDR3 spans 15 amino acids. Using reference TRBV5-1 and TRBJ2-5 for the parts outside the CDR3, the full variable domain is KAGVTQTPRYLIKTRGQQVTLSCSPISGHRSVSWYQQTPGQGLQFLFEYFSETQRNKGNFPGRFSGRQFSNSRSEMNVSTLELGDSALYLCASSLQTGGRETQYFGPGTRLLVL.

The chain has TRBV10-3 and TRBJ1-2, with a tentative D call TRBD1 (6 bases). This CDR3 is built from 14 residues. V was trimmed by 10 bases and J by 6 bases, leaving 21 bases between them. CDR1 ENHRY and CDR2 SYGVKD come from the germline V gene. The CDR3 spells CATRRQEGPDGYTF. CDR3 coding DNA: TGTGCCACCCGTCGACAGGAAGGTCCGGATGGCTACACCTTC.

The rearrangement links TRBV4-2 to TRBJ2-2; 7 bases match TRBD2. The length of the CDR3 is 17 residues. The ends lost 3 bases at V and 3 bases at J; junction bases unmatched: 10. CDR1 and CDR2 (germline): LGHNA, YNFKEQ. CDR3 sequence reads: CASSHTLLADHTGELFF. In DNA, the CDR3 is TGTGCCAGCAGCCATACACTCCTAGCGGATCACACCGGGGAGCTGTTTTTT.

The V gene is TRBV29-1, the J gene TRBJ2-1, with no clear D. Germline CDR1 SQVTM, CDR2 ANQGSEA. V lost 2 bases to trimming and J lost 6 bases, with 8 bases between them. The CDR3 contains 12 residues. The CDR3 nucleotides read TGCAGCGTTGAACTGTTACTCAATGAGCAGTTCTTC. Residues: CSVELLLNEQFF.

This clonotype appeared once. The V call is TRBV7-9, the J call TRBJ2-4; 7 positions agree with TRBD2. The DNA end lines up better with TRBJ2-7; the J call may be wrong. This CDR3 has 16 amino acids. CDR1 and CDR2 from the germline V gene are SEHNR and FQNEAQ (reference sequence). The CDR3 protein is CASSGGVLVSTYEQYF. The CDR3 region has the DNA TGTGCCAGCAGCGGGGGGGTCCTAGTGAGTACCTACGAGCAGTACTTC.

The chain uses TRBV10-2 and TRBJ2-7; tentative D call: TRBD2 (5 bases). Trimming took off 7 bases at V and 5 bases at J, with 15 bases between the two ends. Looked up from germline, CDR1 is WSHSY and CDR2 is SAAADI. The CDR3 extends over 13 amino acids. As DNA, the CDR3 is TGCGCCAGCAAATGGAGGAGAAAGGACGAGCAGTACTTC. It is translated as CASKWRRKDEQYF.

The CDR3 region is CASSPPDIPPKTQYF. Here the CDR3 DNA reads TGTGCCAGCAGTCCCCCGGACATCCCCCCGAAGACCCAGTACTTC. The chain links TRBV4-2 to TRBJ2-5; perhaps TRBD1 as D (5 bases). The V end lost 6 bases, the J end lost 6 bases, and 20 bases lay between the germline ends. Germline CDR1 reads LGHNA; CDR2 reads YNFKEQ. This CDR3 has 15 residues.

This clonotype was seen a handful of times. The CDR3 nucleotides are TGTGCCATAAGTCGGGGAAATTCGCTCGAGCAGTACTTC. Encoded protein: CAISRGNSLEQYF. The chain joins TRBV6-5 to TRBJ2-4; possibly TRBD2 for D (5 bases). The closer fit of TRBJ2-7 to the DNA end suggests the J call may be wrong. This CDR3 is built from 13 residues. Germline V gene data show CDR1 as MNHEY and CDR2 as SVGAGI.

The chain links TRBV5-1 to TRBJ1-2; 7 nucleotides align to TRBD1. The CDR3 runs 16 residues. The germline gives CDR1 SGHRS, CDR2 YFSETQ. With 4 bases clipped from V and 4 bases from J, the junction kept 13 bases outside the gene matches. CDR3 amino acids: CASSTTGNSVAYGYTF. For the CDR3, the DNA is TGCGCCAGCAGCACGACAGGGAATTCGGTGGCCTATGGCTACACCTTC.

The chain has TRBV20-1 and TRBJ2-3; D ambiguous. The germline V gene encodes CDR1 DFQATT and CDR2 SNEGSKA (reference sequence). V was shortened by 7 bases and J by 6 bases, with 20 bases between the two germline ends. This CDR3 spans 14 amino acids. CDR3 loop: CSGSERSALDTQYF. The DNA for the CDR3 is TGCAGTGGGAGTGAACGGTCCGCTTTGGATACGCAGTATTTT.

This clonotype was observed once. The chain has TRBV7-2 and TRBJ1-6, with TRBD1 identical over 9 bases. Germline CDR1 reads SGHTA; CDR2 reads FQGNSA. The V segment lost 3 bases and the J segment 6 bases; nucleotides outside the gene matches: 6. This CDR3 spans 16 amino acids. CDR3 nucleotides: TGTGCCAGCAGCTTGGACCCGACAGGGGGTAATTCACCCCTCCACTTT. Its translation is CASSLDPTGGNSPLHF.

V is TRBV28 and J is TRBJ2-5; D assignment may be TRBD1 or TRBD2 (5 bases each). Deletions cut 6 bases from V and 9 bases from J, with 17 bases between. CDR3 length: 13 residues. Looked up from germline, CDR1 is MDHEN and CDR2 is SYDVKM. CDR3 residues: CASSEPRGTAQYF. The CDR3 nucleotides read TGTGCCAGCAGCGAACCGAGAGGGACGGCCCAGTACTTC.

V gene TRBV30 combines with J gene TRBJ1-6, with a tentative D call TRBD1 (5 bases). The germline V gene has CDR1 GTSNPN and CDR2 SVGIG (reference sequence). V was trimmed by 3 bases and J by 10 bases, leaving 13 bases between them. The CDR3 contains 13 residues. CDR3 sequence: CAWSTKGTSPLHF. The CDR3 nucleotides read TGTGCCTGGAGCACCAAGGGGACCTCACCCCTCCACTTT.

The chain links TRBV18 to TRBJ2-1, with TRBD1 matching over 8 bases. J was trimmed by 9 bases and V by 2 bases; bases with no gene match: 6. This CDR3 is built from 14 residues. Per the germline V gene, CDR1 is KGHSH and CDR2 is LQKENI. CDR3 in amino acids: CASSPGQGQGEQFF. The DNA of the CDR3 is TGTGCCAGCTCACCAGGACAGGGCCAGGGTGAGCAGTTCTTC.

To note about this clonotype: Relative to the germline gene, one junction end is altered; a read error may explain this. V and J are TRBV7-6 and TRBJ1-5; D gene ambiguous. Germline values: CDR1 SGHVS, CDR2 FNYEAQ. There are 15 residues in the CDR3. The CDR3 DNA is TGTGCCAGCAGTTTAGCCGTAGGGATAGGTCAGCCCCAGCATTTT. Translating it yields CASSLAVGIGQPQHF.

This chain joins TRBV6-5 and TRBJ2-5; perhaps TRBD2 as D (6 bases). Germline CDR1 and CDR2: MNHEY and SVGAGI. This CDR3 has 14 residues. Trimming stripped 2 bases from V and 7 bases from J, with 14 bases between. The CDR3 DNA reads as TGTGCCAGCAGTTACAGGCGGGGAAGAGGGACCCAGTACTTC. Translation gives CASSYRRGRGTQYF.

Turning to this clonotype: The junction shows a germline mismatch at one end, possibly a read error. J is TRBJ2-6 and V is TRBV29-1; D uncertain. The CDR3 is made up of 18 amino acids. The germline CDR1 and CDR2 sequences are SQVTM and ANQGSEA. The CDR3 reads CSVKDQTPVSSGANVLTF. DNA for the CDR3: TGCAGCGTTAAAGATCAGACTCCTGTCAGCTCTGGGGCCAACGTCCTGACTTTC.

The chain carries TRBV6-2 or TRBV6-3 and TRBJ2-1; 9 bases agree with TRBD2. The trim removed 1 base at V and 4 bases at J, leaving 11 bases unmatched. This CDR3 has 18 amino acids. The germline CDR1 and CDR2 sequences are MNHEY and SVGEGT. In nucleotides, the CDR3 is TGTGCCAGCAGTTACTTAGCGGGAGTGGGAGGGACTTACAATGAGCAGTTCTTC. Translating gives CASSYLAGVGGTYNEQFF.

The V and J genes are TRBV6-2 or TRBV6-3 and TRBJ2-7; D remains ambiguous. Per germline, CDR1 MNHEY and CDR2 SVGEGT. Trimming removed 6 bases from V and 0 bases from J, with 6 bases in between. CDR3 length equals 12 residues. This CDR3 reads CASSAASYEQYF. The CDR3 nucleotides read TGTGCCAGCAGCGCCGCCTCCTACGAGCAGTACTTC.

The V gene is TRBV20-1, the J gene TRBJ1-2; weak D call: TRBD1 (6 bases). This CDR3 has 13 amino acids. Germline CDR1 is DFQATT and CDR2 is SNEGSKA (reference sequence). The ends were cut back, 1 base at V and 2 bases at J, with 8 bases in the middle. The CDR3 DNA reads as TGCAGTGCTAGAGCTGACAGGAACTATGGCTACACCTTC. Translation: CSARADRNYGYTF.

V is TRBV7-2 and J is TRBJ1-1; D may be TRBD1 (6 bases). Germline V CDR1 and CDR2: SGHTA, FQGNSA. V lost 5 bases and J 1 base, leaving 14 bases between the germline ends. CDR3 size: 15 residues. CDR3 in amino acids: CASSQGGTANTEAFF. DNA of the CDR3: TGTGCCAGCAGCCAAGGGGGTACGGCGAACACTGAAGCTTTCTTT.

The chain combines TRBV9 with TRBJ1-2; no clear D gene. Germline V gene lookup returns CDR1 SGDLS and CDR2 YYNGEE. The CDR3 runs 13 residues. V was shortened by 5 bases and J by 4 bases, with 12 bases between the two germline ends. The CDR3 DNA is TGTGCCAGCAGTTATGAAGACACCTATGGCTACACCTTC. Amino acids: CASSYEDTYGYTF.

The chain is built from TRBV6-5 and TRBJ1-1; no clear D. The V gene's germline CDR1 is MNHEY and CDR2 SVGAGI. This CDR3 comprises 15 residues. The V and J ends lost 2 bases and 0 bases respectively, with 10 bases between them. The DNA for the CDR3 is TGTGCCAGCAGTTACGGAGTGGGTATGAACACTGAAGCTTTCTTT. Translation gives CASSYGVGMNTEAFF.

The sample holds a few counts of this clonotype. The gene calls are TRBV20-1 and TRBJ1-6; D is undetermined. Per germline, CDR1 DFQATT and CDR2 SNEGSKA (reference sequence). Trimming took 3 bases from V and 5 from J, leaving 8 bases between them. This CDR3 comprises 13 residues. The CDR3 nucleotides are TGCAGTGCTAGTTTTGGGGATAATTCACCCCTCCACTTT. Its translation is CSASFGDNSPLHF.

Notes on this clonotype: Mismatch with germline at one junction end may stem from a read error. The V and J genes are TRBV11-2 and TRBJ1-2, with 11 bases matching TRBD1. The CDR3 has 16 amino acids. Looked up from germline, CDR1 is SGHAT and CDR2 is FQNNGV. The CDR3 loop reads CVSSHRTDRGQGGYTF. In nucleotides, the CDR3 is TGTGTCAGCAGCCACCGAACGGACAGGGGGCAGGGAGGCTACACCTTC.

The chain employs TRBV24-1 and TRBJ2-5; no firm D call. The CDR3 consists of 17 residues. V gave up 0 bases and J gave up 3 bases, with 16 bases separating them. Per the germline V gene, CDR1 is KGHDR and CDR2 is SFDVKD. CDR3 nucleotide sequence: TGTGCCACCAGTGATTTGCTGCCAGGCCTGGGGAAAGAGACCCAGTACTTC. Encoded protein: CATSDLLPGLGKETQYF.

Written as DNA, the CDR3 is TGTGCCAGCAGCCAAGGAGGAGCGGGAAAGACCCAGTACTTC. The encoded protein is CASSQGGAGKTQYF. The chain carries TRBV4-2 and TRBJ2-5; the match to TRBD2 covers 7 bases. Germline values: CDR1 LGHNA, CDR2 YNFKEQ. This CDR3 is 14 amino acids long. Unmatched junction bases numbered 5, after V lost 1 base and J lost 6 bases.

The chain has TRBV7-2 and TRBJ1-3; 7 bases line up with TRBD1. CDR1 is SGHTA, CDR2 FQGNSA, per germline. The CDR3 is 16 residues long. With 5 bases clipped from V and 4 bases from J, the junction kept 11 bases outside the gene matches. The CDR3 here is CASSQRQGIGGNTIYF. CDR3 sequence (DNA): TGTGCCAGCAGCCAGAGACAGGGCATAGGCGGAAACACCATATATTTT.